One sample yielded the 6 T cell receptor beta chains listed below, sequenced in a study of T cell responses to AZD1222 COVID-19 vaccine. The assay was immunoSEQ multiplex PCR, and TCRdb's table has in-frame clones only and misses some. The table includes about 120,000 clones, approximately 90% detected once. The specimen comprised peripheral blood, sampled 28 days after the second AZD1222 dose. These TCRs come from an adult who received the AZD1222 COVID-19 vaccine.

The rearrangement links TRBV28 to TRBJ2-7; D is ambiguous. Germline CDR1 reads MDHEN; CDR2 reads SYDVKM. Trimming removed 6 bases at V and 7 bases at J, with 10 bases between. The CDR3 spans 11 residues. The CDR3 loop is CASSEFLEQYF. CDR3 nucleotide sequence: TGTGCCAGCAGCGAGTTTTTGGAGCAGTACTTC.

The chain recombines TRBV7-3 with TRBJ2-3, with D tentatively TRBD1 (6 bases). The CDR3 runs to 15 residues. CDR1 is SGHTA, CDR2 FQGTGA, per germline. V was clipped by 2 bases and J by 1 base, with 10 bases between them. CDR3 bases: TGTGCCAGCAGCTTACTTAAGGGGGGCACAGATACGCAGTATTTT. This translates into CASSLLKGGTDTQYF.

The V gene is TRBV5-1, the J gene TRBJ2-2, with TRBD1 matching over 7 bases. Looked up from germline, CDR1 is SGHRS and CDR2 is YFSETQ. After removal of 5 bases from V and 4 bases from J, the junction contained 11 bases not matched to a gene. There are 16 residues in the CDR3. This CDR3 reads CASSLSTQGFTGELFF. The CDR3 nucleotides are TGCGCCAGCAGTCTATCGACACAGGGGTTCACCGGGGAGCTGTTTTTT.

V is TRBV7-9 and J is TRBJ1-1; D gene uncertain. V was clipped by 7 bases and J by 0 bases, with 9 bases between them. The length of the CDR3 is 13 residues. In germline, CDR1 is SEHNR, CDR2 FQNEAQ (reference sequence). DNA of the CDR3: TGTGCCAGCATCCCCGATCTGAACACTGAAGCTTTCTTT. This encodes CASIPDLNTEAFF.

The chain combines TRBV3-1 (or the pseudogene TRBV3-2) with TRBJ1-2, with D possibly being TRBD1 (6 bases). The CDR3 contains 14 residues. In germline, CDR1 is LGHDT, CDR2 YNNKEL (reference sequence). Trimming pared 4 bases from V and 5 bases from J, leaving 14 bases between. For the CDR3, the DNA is TGTGCCAGCAGCCCCCCCGGGACATCTTATGGCTACACCTTC. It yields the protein CASSPPGTSYGYTF.

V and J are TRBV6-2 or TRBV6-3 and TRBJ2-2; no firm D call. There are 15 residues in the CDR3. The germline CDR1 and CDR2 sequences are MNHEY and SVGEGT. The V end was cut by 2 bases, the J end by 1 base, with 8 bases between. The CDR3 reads CASSYGPQNTGELFF. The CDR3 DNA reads TGTGCCAGCAGTTACGGGCCTCAGAACACCGGGGAGCTGTTTTTT.